This T cell receptor beta chain appears in the sequencing data of a study of early T cells in non-severe SARS-CoV-2 infection. For the study at large: Bulk RNA taken from unsorted whole blood was sequenced, leaving chains unpaired.

Unique molecular identifiers (one per individual cDNA molecule) were attached. TCRdb redid the calling of the 5' RACE reads with MiXCR, one entry per CDR3 protein. The sample has roughly 28,000 distinct CDR3 sequences; about 5.8% are singletons. About this clonotype: No antigen is known for it.

The study, taken as a whole, reports: VDJdb matching, biased toward anti-spike CD8 responses, missed private and CD4 specificities.

Trimming removed 0 bases at V and 6 bases at J, with 12 bases between. CDR3 length: 14 amino acids. The sample was whole blood. The receptor's source is an adult who was a healthcare worker with PCR-confirmed SARS-CoV-2 infection or an uninfected control (not recorded which). The V gene is TRBV12-3 or TRBV12-4, the J gene TRBJ2-7, with unresolved D. The CDR3 DNA reads as TGTGCCAGCAGTTTAGCACCTCTAAGGAGCGAGCAGTACTTC. It encodes CASSLAPLRSEQYF.